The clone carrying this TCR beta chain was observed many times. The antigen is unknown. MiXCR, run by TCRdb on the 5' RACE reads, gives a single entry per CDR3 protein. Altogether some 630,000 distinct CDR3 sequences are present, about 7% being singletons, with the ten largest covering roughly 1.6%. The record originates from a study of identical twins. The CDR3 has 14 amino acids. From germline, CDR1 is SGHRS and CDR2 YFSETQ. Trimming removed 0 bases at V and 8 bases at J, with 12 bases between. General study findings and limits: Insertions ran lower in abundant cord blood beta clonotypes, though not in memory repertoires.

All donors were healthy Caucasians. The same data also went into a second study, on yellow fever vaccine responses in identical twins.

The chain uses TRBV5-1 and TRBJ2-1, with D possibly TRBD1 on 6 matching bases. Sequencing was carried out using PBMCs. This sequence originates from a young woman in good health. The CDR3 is CASSLGQQGDEQFF. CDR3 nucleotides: TGCGCCAGCAGCTTGGGGCAACAGGGTGATGAGCAGTTCTTC.